These T cell receptor beta chains were read from a single sample in a study of PD-1 blockade in classical Hodgkin lymphoma. The repertoire was sequenced with immunoSEQ multiplex PCR; TCRdb's copy has only in-frame clones and lacks some. Here the sample spans 35,000 or so clones, around 70% being singletons. The specimen was peripheral blood mononuclear cells (PBMCs), collected before the second cycle of nivolumab. These receptors came from a human donor with classical Hodgkin lymphoma. CDR3s include the opening cysteine and the closing phenylalanine or tryptophan. A D gene is named only where the DNA matches it firmly. Where a row states a size, it is once, few, many or the class of an expanded clone; other rows omit it.

DNA | CDR3 | size | V | D | J
TGTGCCAGCAGTGAAGCAGCGAGAGAGACCCAGTACTTC | CASSEAARETQYF | - | TRBV6-1 | - | TRBJ2-5
TGTGCCAGCAGCCAAGGACTCGCGAGAGTGAGGCAGTTCTTC | CASSQGLARVRQFF | - | TRBV4-2 | - | TRBJ2-1
TGTGCCAGCAGGGGTGGGGGGCAGCCCCAGCATTTT | CASRGGGQPQHF | - | TRBV28 | - | TRBJ1-5
TGTGCCATCACTTCGAGCGGGGGGGGTACAGATACGCAGTATTTT | CAITSSGGGTDTQYF | once | TRBV10-3 | TRBD2 | TRBJ2-3
TGTGCCATCAGTGAGCCTAAACCTGGACAGGGGGACCGAGAGACCCAGTACTTC | CAISEPKPGQGDRETQYF | - | TRBV10-3 | TRBD1 | TRBJ2-5
TGTGCCAGCTCAAAGCATCCTCCGAGCTCCTACAATGAGCAGTTCTTC | CASSKHPPSSYNEQFF | - | TRBV18 | - | TRBJ2-1
TGCGCCAGCAGAGTGAGCGGGAGCTTTTCCTACAATGAGCAGTTCTTC | CASRVSGSFSYNEQFF | - | TRBV5-1 | TRBD2 | TRBJ2-1
TGTGCCAGTAGTATACCCCCGGAAAACTATGGCTACACCTTC | CASSIPPENYGYTF | - | TRBV19 | - | TRBJ1-2
TGTGCCAGCCGTCCCCTTGTGGGTACCGGGGAGCTGTTTTTT | CASRPLVGTGELFF | - | TRBV6-1 | - | TRBJ2-2
TGTGCCAGCAGTTCTTTTCCGTACAATGAGCAGTTCTTC | CASSSFPYNEQFF | - | TRBV6-5 | - | TRBJ2-1
TGTGCCAGCAGCTTAGGTGGGAGGGCTACAGATACGCAGTATTTT | CASSLGGRATDTQYF | few | TRBV7-9 | TRBD2 | TRBJ2-3
TGTGCCATCGGAGGGGGGGACAGGGACTATGGCTACACCTTC | CAIGGGDRDYGYTF | - | TRBV10-3 | TRBD1 | TRBJ1-2
TGTGCCAGCAGCACTTCGACAGGGGTTGGAAACACCATATATTTT | CASSTSTGVGNTIYF | - | TRBV5-5 | TRBD1 | TRBJ1-3
TGTGCCTGGAGTAAGGGTACTGGGACTGAAGCTTTCTTT | CAWSKGTGTEAFF | - | TRBV30 | - | TRBJ1-1
TGTGCCAGCAGCCTAATGTGGGCTAGCACAGATACGCAGTATTTT | CASSLMWASTDTQYF | - | TRBV27 | - | TRBJ2-3
TGTGCCAGCAGCGAGGGACAGATGAACACTGAAGCTTTCTTT | CASSEGQMNTEAFF | - | TRBV28 | TRBD1 | TRBJ1-1
TGTGCCAGCAGGCGAGACTGGGGAGGCTCCTACAATGAGCAGTTCTTC | CASRRDWGGSYNEQFF | - | TRBV5-4 | - | TRBJ2-1
TGTGCCAGCAGCTTAGGAGGGGGTTTCGGGCTCAACTATGGCTACACCTTC | CASSLGGGFGLNYGYTF | - | TRBV7-9 | - | TRBJ1-2
TGTGCCATCAGTGACGTAGATCAGCCCCAGCATTTT | CAISDVDQPQHF | once | TRBV10-3 | - | TRBJ1-5
TGTGCCAGCAGCTTCGCTCGTACTGAAGCTTTCTTT | CASSFARTEAFF | - | TRBV7-8 | - | TRBJ1-1
TGTGCCTGGAGTCCCAGGGGGCAAGCTTTCTTT | CAWSPRGQAFF | - | TRBV30 | TRBD1 | TRBJ1-1
TGTGCCAGCAGTGGGGGACAGGTCTATGGCTACACCTTC | CASSGGQVYGYTF | - | TRBV6-1 | TRBD1 | TRBJ1-2
TGTGCCAGCAGTCCCAGCACTACTAACTATGGCTACACCTTC | CASSPSTTNYGYTF | - | TRBV5-4 | - | TRBJ1-2
TGTGCCAGCTGTGGGCTTGGTAGCATAGCCAAAAACATTCAGTACTTC | CASCGLGSIAKNIQYF | - | TRBV28 | - | TRBJ2-4
TGTGCCAGCAGCCAAGATGGCACTAGCGGGTTAGATACGCAGTATTTT | CASSQDGTSGLDTQYF | - | TRBV4-2 | TRBD2 | TRBJ2-3
TGTGCCAGCAGGGAGGGGAGTGCCTACGAGCAGTACTTC | CASREGSAYEQYF | - | TRBV6-6 | - | TRBJ2-7
TGTGCCAGCAGTGAAAATACAGAAAACTATGGCTACACCTTC | CASSENTENYGYTF | - | TRBV2 | - | TRBJ1-2
TGTGCCAGCAGCTTAGGCATAATAGGGACTTTATCAGAGACCCAGTACTTC | CASSLGIIGTLSETQYF | - | TRBV7-2 | - | TRBJ2-5
TGTGCCAGTAGTATTTCCTCGGCTACGCGGGGTGAGCAGTACTTC | CASSISSATRGEQYF | - | TRBV19 | - | TRBJ2-7
TGTGCTAGTGCCCAGGGTTACCCTAATTCACCCCTCCACTTT | CASAQGYPNSPLHF | - | TRBV12-5 | - | TRBJ1-6
TGTGCCAGCAGCCCCTCCGCGGGGGGCCCAACCTACGAGCAGTACTTC | CASSPSAGGPTYEQYF | - | TRBV7-9 | TRBD2 | TRBJ2-7
TGTGCCAGCAGTGCCGCGACAGGGGGACACACAGATACGCAGTATTTT | CASSAATGGHTDTQYF | - | TRBV28 | TRBD1 | TRBJ2-3
TGTGCCAGCAGCTCAGAAGGTAGGGTATACAATGAGCAGTTCTTC | CASSSEGRVYNEQFF | - | TRBV9 | - | TRBJ2-1
TGTGCCAGCAGCGTGGGTGTGAGAGGGGCGTCACCCCTCCACTTT | CASSVGVRGASPLHF | - | TRBV5-6 | - | TRBJ1-6
TGTGCCAGCAGTTACCCTAACACAGATACGCAGTATTTT | CASSYPNTDTQYF | - | TRBV6-5 | - | TRBJ2-3
TGTGCCAGCAGCCGGACTTTTCCGGGTAATTCACCCCTCCACTTT | CASSRTFPGNSPLHF | - | TRBV4-2 | - | TRBJ1-6
TGTGCCAGCAGCAGAACAGGGATCAATCAGCCCCAGCATTTT | CASSRTGINQPQHF | - | TRBV5-6 | - | TRBJ1-5
TGCAGTGGGGTGGGGAACACTGAAGCTTTCTTT | CSGVGNTEAFF | - | TRBV29-1 | - | TRBJ1-1
TGTGCCAGCAGCTTGGGAGGAGAAAACTATGGCTACACCTTC | CASSLGGENYGYTF | - | TRBV5-4 | - | TRBJ1-2
TGTGCCAGTGCCGGGACAGGGGGCGCGGGGGCCAACGTCCTGACTTTC | CASAGTGGAGANVLTF | - | TRBV19 | TRBD1 | TRBJ2-6
TGTGCCAGCAGCTTAGGAGAGGGGGCGACCACTGAAGCTTTCTTT | CASSLGEGATTEAFF | - | TRBV7-9 | TRBD1 | TRBJ1-1
TGTGCCAGCAGTTTTGCGGGACAGGGCTATGGCTACACCTTC | CASSFAGQGYGYTF | - | TRBV28 | TRBD1 | TRBJ1-2
TGCGCCAGCAGCTTGGAAGGTGAGCAGTTCTTC | CASSLEGEQFF | - | TRBV5-1 | - | TRBJ2-1
TGTGCCAGCAGTGAAGGTAGGGCTGTCGGCCAGTACTTC | CASSEGRAVGQYF | - | TRBV6-1 | - | TRBJ2-7
TGTGCCAGCAAACTCGAGGGGCAGTATAAGCAGTACTTC | CASKLEGQYKQYF | - | TRBV28 | - | TRBJ2-7
TGCAGCGGACGCAGGAGCTCCTACAATGAGCAGTTCTTC | CSGRRSSYNEQFF | - | TRBV29-1 | - | TRBJ2-1
TGTGCCAGTAGTACTAACAGTGGCTCCTACGAGCAGTACTTC | CASSTNSGSYEQYF | few | TRBV19 | - | TRBJ2-7
TGTGCCAGCAGTGAAGTGACAGGGAGTCTGGAGACCCAGTACTTC | CASSEVTGSLETQYF | - | TRBV6-1 | TRBD1 | TRBJ2-5
TGTGCCAGTAGTATTGCCCTCGCGGGGGGGGGACAAGAGACCCAGTACTTC | CASSIALAGGGQETQYF | large | TRBV19 | TRBD2 | TRBJ2-5
TGTGCCAGCAGCGCCAGAGGGGTAACCTACAATGAGCAGTTCTTC | CASSARGVTYNEQFF | - | TRBV11-3 | - | TRBJ2-1
TGTGCCAGCAGCTATACTCCGGGACAATCAGGCTATGGCTACACCTTC | CASSYTPGQSGYGYTF | - | TRBV9 | - | TRBJ1-2
TGTGCCAGCAGCTTAGTGACGGGGGCCCACGAGCAGTACTTC | CASSLVTGAHEQYF | - | TRBV7-2 | - | TRBJ2-7
TGTGCTAGTGGTTTGATGACAGGGATTACCCCCACGAATACGCAGTATTTT | CASGLMTGITPTNTQYF | - | TRBV12-5 | TRBD1 | TRBJ2-3